Each of the 5 T cell receptor beta chains below was sequenced from the same sample in a study of post-analysis software for immune sequencing data (dated by TCRdb to about 2015). Libraries were constructed by PCR. For sequencing, an Illumina HiSeq 2500 was employed. To reduce PCR and sequencing biases, unique molecular identifiers were built into the TCR beta cDNA libraries. In TCRdb, the public reads were trimmed at Q25 with fastp and aligned with MiXCR, with productive beta chains retained. Every entry covers one CDR3 protein and lists the most common genes and DNA from its rows. For this sample the table gives approximately 440,000 distinct CDR3 sequences, of which 45% were detected only once. Together, the top ten hold around 10% of the sample. Points the paper makes about the study in general: Roughly 5 TRBV segments, including TRBV5-6, TRBV5-1 and TRBV20-1, were significantly more frequent in patients than controls.

For these TCRs, the target antigens are not known. The sample was blood. The receptors here all came from a girl between 5 and 17 years old with multiple sclerosis.

The V gene is TRBV29-1, the J gene TRBJ1-2, with 8 bases aligning to TRBD1. This CDR3 comprises 15 residues. Germline values: CDR1 SQVTM, CDR2 ANQGSEA. J was trimmed by 2 bases and V by 3 bases; bases with no gene match: 8. CDR3 sequence: CSVDSRTGSNYGYTF. CDR3 bases: TGCAGCGTTGACTCGAGGACAGGGTCCAACTATGGCTACACCTTC.

This clonotype was seen repeatedly, ten times or more. The J gene is TRBJ2-4, the V gene TRBV7-2, with D uncertain. Trimming shortened V by 5 bases and J by 1 base, and 12 bases separated the two germline ends. Germline loops: CDR1 SGHTA, CDR2 FQGNSA. The CDR3 extends over 15 amino acids. The CDR3 reads CASSPVPAAKNIQYF. The CDR3 bases are TGTGCCAGCAGCCCAGTGCCCGCGGCCAAAAACATTCAGTACTTC.

This clonotype was detected only a few times. The gene calls are TRBV15 and TRBJ1-6; D gene unclear. Germline CDR1 and CDR2: LNHNV and YYDKDF (reference sequence). The CDR3 runs to 16 residues. The V end was cut by 0 bases, the J end by 7 bases, with 13 bases between. CDR3 region: CATSRDRRRINSPLHF. CDR3 nucleotides: TGTGCCACCAGCAGAGATAGGCGACGGATCAATTCACCCCTCCACTTT.

This clonotype was detected a few times. The chain is built from TRBV5-1 and TRBJ2-5; D gene ambiguous. CDR3 length: 13 amino acids. Germline V gives CDR1 SGHRS, CDR2 YFSETQ. The V and J ends lost 5 bases and 2 bases respectively, with 10 bases between them. This CDR3 is CASSSIRQETQYF. In DNA form, the CDR3 reads TGCGCCAGCAGTTCAATCCGACAAGAGACCCAGTACTTC.

The chain employs TRBV29-1 and TRBJ2-2, with D perhaps given as TRBD1 or TRBD2 (5 bases each). V was cut by 4 bases and J by 6 bases, with 6 bases left in between. The CDR3 spans 11 residues. CDR1 and CDR2 (germline): SQVTM, ANQGSEA. CDR3 residues: CSVGGAGELFF. As DNA, the CDR3 is TGCAGCGTTGGAGGGGCCGGGGAGCTGTTTTTT.